These 11 T cell receptor beta chains originate from one sample sequenced in a study of beta chain features in type 1 diabetes. Findings and caveats of the study: When Type 1 diabetes patients were examined, their TCRB CDR3s proved moderately but significantly shorter in all four CD4+ subsets.

These receptors are not linked to any known antigen. The entirety of the isolated RNA underwent reverse transcription, so expressed TCRB transcripts were sequenced. Generated by immunoSEQ multiplex PCR, the TCRdb table keeps only in-frame clones and is missing some. The sample lists 310,000 or so clones; approximately 16% were seen once. The sequenced sample consisted of naive CD4+ T cells from blood. These receptor sequences come from a man aged 18-30 years with type 1 diabetes.

The genes are TRBV28 and TRBJ1-6, with TRBD1 matching over 10 bases. This CDR3 region has 12 residues. The trim removed 8 bases at V and 13 bases at J, leaving 5 bases unmatched. The germline V gene has CDR1 MDHEN and CDR2 SYDVKM. The CDR3 sequence: CASGDRGSPLHF. Here the CDR3 DNA reads TGTGCCAGCGGGGACAGGGGATCGCCCCTCCACTTT.

This clone was found a few times. J is TRBJ2-7 and V is TRBV28; the match to TRBD1 covers 8 bases. Germline V gene lookup returns CDR1 MDHEN and CDR2 SYDVKM. Losses at the gene ends were 2 bases for V and 3 bases for J; bases not matched to a gene: 0. The CDR3 is 13 amino acids. The chain's CDR3 is CASSLTGGYEQYF. The CDR3 coding sequence is TGTGCCAGCAGTTTAACAGGGGGCTACGAGCAGTACTTC.

This clone was seen only a few times. The rearrangement joins TRBV2 to TRBJ2-1; 10 nucleotides match TRBD2. The CDR3 consists of 15 residues. The V and J ends lost 5 bases and 3 bases, in that order; junction bases with no gene match: 4. In germline, CDR1 is SNHLY, CDR2 FYNNEI. The CDR3 spells CASSLGLAVYNEQFF. CDR3 coding DNA: TGTGCCAGCAGTCTAGGACTAGCGGTCTACAATGAGCAGTTCTTC.

The rearrangement links TRBV9 to TRBJ2-5; D is possibly TRBD2 (6 bases). Trimming took 4 bases from V and 2 from J, leaving 15 bases between them. The CDR3 is 15 amino acids. The germline gives CDR1 SGDLS, CDR2 YYNGEE. The CDR3 is CASSSGGSAQETQYF. In DNA form, the CDR3 reads TGTGCCAGCAGCTCCGGGGGTAGCGCGCAAGAGACCCAGTACTTC.

The rearrangement links TRBV4-1 to TRBJ2-2; D ambiguous. This CDR3 contains 15 residues. With 4 bases removed from V and 3 bases from J, the gap between germline ends came to 12 bases. Germline lookup yields CDR1 MGHRA and CDR2 YSYEKL. CDR3 amino acids: CASSLVSTDTGELFF. The CDR3 region has the DNA TGCGCCAGCAGCCTAGTGAGTACGGACACCGGGGAGCTGTTTTTT.

This clone occurred a few times. The gene calls are TRBV5-1 and TRBJ2-5; 14 bases map to TRBD2. Trimming removed 4 bases from V and 2 bases from J; junction bases left unmatched: 7. Per germline, CDR1 SGHRS and CDR2 YFSETQ. The CDR3 totals 17 residues. The DNA of the CDR3 is TGCGCCAGCAGCCCCAGACTAGCGGGAGGGTTACAAGAGACCCAGTACTTC. Protein sequence: CASSPRLAGGLQETQYF.

With respect to this clone: One end of the junction does not line up with germline, which may come from a read error. The chain is built from TRBV5-6 and TRBJ1-1, with TRBD1 as a possible D gene (5 bases). The CDR3 extends over 12 amino acids. Germline loops: CDR1 SGHDT, CDR2 YYEEEE. The CDR3 DNA reads as TGTGCCAGCAGCTTGAAGGCCAGGGTGGCGATCTTT. It is translated as CASSLKARVAIF.

This clone appeared a few times. The chain combines TRBV18 with TRBJ2-2; D is unresolved. The germline V gene has CDR1 KGHSH and CDR2 LQKENI. This CDR3 comprises 16 residues. Trimming took off 3 bases at V and 1 base at J, with 12 bases between the two ends. CDR3 amino acids: CASSPIYSWNTGELFF. CDR3 nucleotide sequence: TGTGCCAGCTCACCGATTTACTCCTGGAACACCGGGGAGCTGTTTTTT.

The V and J genes are TRBV9 and TRBJ1-5; 7 bases are a match to TRBD1. The germline gives CDR1 SGDLS, CDR2 YYNGEE. V shed 4 bases and J 8 bases; nucleotides not matched to a gene: 9. The CDR3 covers 14 residues. The chain's CDR3 is CASSLRATGEPQHF. The CDR3 coding sequence is TGTGCCAGCAGCCTCCGAGCTACAGGGGAGCCCCAGCATTTT.

This clone was counted once. This sequence joins TRBV5-1 and TRBJ1-4; D is unresolved. V was shortened by 0 bases and J by 1 base, with 13 bases between the two germline ends. Germline lookup yields CDR1 SGHRS and CDR2 YFSETQ. The CDR3 covers 17 residues. The CDR3 bases are TGCGCCAGCAGCTTGGCCTCGGCCAGACAAACTAATGAAAAACTGTTTTTT. It translates to CASSLASARQTNEKLFF.

This chain links TRBV7-8 with TRBJ2-7; D gene unclear. CDR1 is SGHVS and CDR2 is FQNEAQ in the germline V gene. V was cut by 1 base and J by 8 bases, with 9 bases left in between. This CDR3 comprises 12 residues. The CDR3 spells CASSLGSQKQYF. In DNA, the CDR3 is TGTGCCAGCAGCTTAGGATCCCAGAAGCAGTACTTC. The full variable domain, with the rest looked up from reference TRBV7-8 and TRBJ2-7, is GAGVSQSPRYKVAKRGQDVALRCDPISGHVSLFWYQQALGQGPEFLTYFQNEAQLDKSGLPSDRFFAERPEGSVSTLKIQRTQQEDSAVYLCASSLGSQKQYFGPGTRLTVT.